The 28 T cell receptor beta chains below were found in one sample sequenced in a study of T cells in localized non-small cell lung cancer (dated by TCRdb to between 2020 and 2021). The method was the immunoSEQ multiplex PCR assay. This immuneACCESS table, as held by TCRdb, lists in-frame sequences with V and J called but not all clones. Of the missing ones, under half trace to an unresolved V gene in checked studies; the others have no known cause. The sample table records 52,000 or so clones; around four fifths of these occur just once. Roughly 15% of the sample is held by the ten biggest clonotypes. The sample was peripheral blood mononuclear cells, taken before any cancer treatment. Receptors were obtained from a man between 40 and 70 years old with stage III lung adenocarcinoma.

The J gene is TRBJ1-2, the V gene TRBV4-1; the D is unclear. Germline lookup yields CDR1 MGHRA and CDR2 YSYEKL. V shed 0 bases and J shed 3 bases, with 11 bases lying between them. The CDR3 runs to 15 residues. The CDR3 spells CASSQEARAHYGYTF. CDR3 in DNA: TGCGCCAGCAGCCAAGAAGCGCGAGCACACTATGGCTACACCTTC.

This chain links TRBV10-3 with TRBJ2-7; possible D gene TRBD2, 6 bases. V was cut by 10 bases and J by 0 bases, with 16 bases left in between. Germline lookup yields CDR1 ENHRY and CDR2 SYGVKD. This CDR3 has 14 residues. The CDR3 is CATETGVGSYEQYF. CDR3 nucleotides: TGTGCCACCGAAACGGGGGTAGGCTCCTACGAGCAGTACTTC.

V gene TRBV5-1 combines with J gene TRBJ2-5; D is possibly TRBD2 (6 bases). V lost 3 bases and J lost 5, with 20 bases in between. CDR1 and CDR2 from the germline V gene are SGHRS and YFSETQ. The CDR3 is 16 amino acids. The CDR3 DNA follows: TGCGCCAGCAGCTATACAGATACGGGAGTCGTGGAGACCCAGTACTTC. Encoded protein: CASSYTDTGVVETQYF.

This clone was counted once. This rearrangement joins TRBV30 to TRBJ2-1; D call uncertain. Trimming removed 5 bases at V and 9 bases at J, with 11 bases between. The CDR3 contains 11 residues. Germline V lookup: CDR1 GTSNPN, CDR2 SVGIG (reference sequence). CDR3 protein: CAWARRGEQFF. The CDR3 nucleotides read TGTGCCTGGGCCAGACGTGGTGAGCAGTTCTTC. Complete variable domain (other parts from reference TRBV30 and TRBJ2-1): SQTIHQWPATLVQPVGSPLSLECTVEGTSNPNLYWYRQAAGRGLQLLFYSVGIGQISSEVPQNLSASRPQDRQFILSSKKLLLSDSGFYLCAWARRGEQFFGPGTRLTVL.

The V gene is TRBV7-3, the J gene TRBJ2-5; 9 bases align to TRBD1. The J call may not be correct, given that the DNA end is closer to TRBJ2-7. The CDR3 has 14 residues. Germline V gene lookup returns CDR1 SGHTA and CDR2 FQGTGA. This chain's CDR3 is CASSIQGASHEQYF. The CDR3 nucleotides read TGTGCCAGCAGCATACAGGGGGCGTCCCACGAGCAGTACTTC.

The chain links TRBV27 to TRBJ2-7; perhaps TRBD1 as D (6 bases). V lost 5 bases and J 4 bases, leaving 21 bases between the germline ends. The CDR3 totals 16 residues. The germline gives CDR1 MNHEY, CDR2 SMNVEV (reference sequence). CDR3 region: CASSPWRTEGRYEQYF. The CDR3, as DNA: TGTGCCAGCAGTCCCTGGCGGACAGAGGGCAGGTACGAGCAGTACTTC.

The V gene is TRBV6-5, the J gene TRBJ2-2, with D uncertain. The length of the CDR3 is 13 residues. Germline loops: CDR1 MNHEY, CDR2 SVGAGI. Deletions cut 5 bases from V and 9 bases from J, with 13 bases between. Here the CDR3 reads CASSEFPTRELFF. Written as DNA, the CDR3 is TGTGCCAGCAGTGAATTTCCGACCCGGGAGCTGTTTTTT.

J is TRBJ2-5 and V is TRBV4-1; the match to TRBD1 covers 8 bases. The CDR3 contains 16 residues. Per the germline V gene, CDR1 is MGHRA and CDR2 is YSYEKL. V dropped 0 bases and J dropped 5; count of bases not matched to a gene: 8. The CDR3 region has the DNA TGCGCCAGCAGCCAAGAAGGGGGACAGGTGGGGGAGACCCAGTACTTC. Translation: CASSQEGGQVGETQYF.

The rearrangement uses TRBV12-5 and TRBJ2-1; D gene ambiguous. Germline-derived CDR1 and CDR2 are LGHNT and FRNRAP. V lost 8 bases, J lost 1 base, and 9 bases lay in between. The CDR3 is 13 residues long. The CDR3 nucleotides are TGTGCTAGTACCCCGGGTTCCTACAATGAGCAGTTCTTC. Its protein product is CASTPGSYNEQFF.

The chain links TRBV30 to TRBJ2-5; TRBD1 might be the D (5 bases). CDR1 is GTSNPN and CDR2 is SVGIG in the germline V gene (reference sequence). With 8 bases removed from V and 5 bases from J, the gap between germline ends came to 15 bases. This CDR3 contains 12 residues. In DNA form, the CDR3 reads TGTGCCACATCAGGGCCAGGGGAGACCCAGTACTTC. This translates into CATSGPGETQYF. Filled out from reference TRBV30 and TRBJ2-5, the complete variable domain reads SQTIHQWPATLVQPVGSPLSLECTVEGTSNPNLYWYRQAAGRGLQLLFYSVGIGQISSEVPQNLSASRPQDRQFILSSKKLLLSDSGFYLCATSGPGETQYFGPGTRLLVL.

In this sample, this clone turned up once. The CDR3 spells CASRSPWGGDYGYTF. CDR3 coding DNA: TGCGCCAGCAGGTCCCCCTGGGGCGGAGACTATGGCTACACCTTC. V gene TRBV5-1 combines with J gene TRBJ1-2; D perhaps matches TRBD1 (5 bases). Germline V gives CDR1 SGHRS, CDR2 YFSETQ. V was cut by 5 bases and J by 3 bases, with 17 bases left in between. The CDR3 runs to 15 residues.

This chain uses TRBV19 with TRBJ1-4; TRBD1 is a possible D gene (6 bases). CDR3 size: 14 residues. V was pared by 0 bases and J by 9 bases, with 11 bases between. Germline V gives CDR1 LNHDA, CDR2 SQIVND (reference sequence). This CDR3 is CASSIEGRGQKLFF. In DNA form, the CDR3 reads TGTGCCAGTAGTATAGAGGGCAGGGGTCAAAAACTGTTTTTT.

The chain couples TRBV19 to TRBJ1-6; D is unresolved. The CDR3 contains 16 residues. Trimming took off 4 bases at V and 6 bases at J, with 16 bases between the two ends. Germline lookup yields CDR1 LNHDA and CDR2 SQIVND (reference sequence). CDR3 coding DNA: TGTGCCAGTAGTAACACCCCCCGGACTGTTAATTCACCCCTCCACTTT. Protein sequence: CASSNTPRTVNSPLHF.

The chain links TRBV7-2 to TRBJ1-2; 8 nucleotides agree with TRBD1. Per germline, CDR1 SGHTA and CDR2 FQGNSA. Losses at the gene ends were 3 bases for V and 8 bases for J; bases not matched to a gene: 5. This CDR3 is 13 amino acids long. CDR3 in amino acids: CASSFGQGGGYTF. Written as DNA, the CDR3 is TGTGCCAGCAGCTTCGGACAGGGAGGCGGCTACACCTTC.

The CDR3 region is CASSPPGREETQYF. The CDR3 nucleotides are TGTGCCAGCAGTCCCCCTGGTAGGGAAGAGACCCAGTACTTC. The chain recombines TRBV28 with TRBJ2-5; no clear D. CDR1 and CDR2 (germline): MDHEN, SYDVKM. The ends were cut back, 5 bases at V and 3 bases at J, with 13 bases in the middle. CDR3 length equals 14 residues.

The chain recombines TRBV18 with TRBJ2-5, with TRBD1 identical over 10 bases. Germline V CDR1 and CDR2: KGHSH, LQKENI. The ends lost 1 base at V and 5 bases at J; junction bases unmatched: 4. The CDR3 spans 15 residues. The CDR3: CASSPRQGAEETQYF. CDR3 DNA sequence: TGTGCCAGCTCACCACGACAGGGGGCGGAGGAGACCCAGTACTTC.

V gene TRBV18 combines with J gene TRBJ2-3; 8 positions agree with TRBD1. Losses at the gene ends were 9 bases for V and 3 bases for J; bases not matched to a gene: 8. The CDR3 runs 14 residues. CDR1 and CDR2 (germline): KGHSH, LQKENI. In nucleotides, the CDR3 is TGTGCCAGTAAGACAGGGGATGGGACAGATACGCAGTATTTT. As protein: CASKTGDGTDTQYF.

V is TRBV7-2 and J is TRBJ1-3, with D possibly TRBD1 on 6 matching bases. Germline CDR1 is SGHTA and CDR2 is FQGNSA. The CDR3 is made up of 17 amino acids. V was clipped by 6 bases and J by 0 bases, with 18 bases between them. CDR3 coding DNA: TGTGCCAGCAGACCAAGTGGGGGGCAGGACTCTGGAAACACCATATATTTT. Residues: CASRPSGGQDSGNTIYF.

This sequence joins TRBV14 and TRBJ1-1; D gene uncertain. Germline assignment: CDR1 SGHDN and CDR2 FVKESK. This CDR3 has 14 residues. V was cut by 0 bases and J by 5 bases, with 10 bases left in between. This CDR3 is CASSQDGEGTEAFF. The CDR3 nucleotides read TGTGCCAGCAGCCAAGACGGGGAAGGGACTGAAGCTTTCTTT.

The CDR3 sequence is CASSYSMRGGTEAFF. The CDR3, as DNA: TGTGCCAGCAGTTACTCGATGCGCGGGGGCACTGAAGCTTTCTTT. The chain combines TRBV6-5 with TRBJ1-1; TRBD1 might be the D (5 bases). The CDR3 contains 15 residues. Germline lookup yields CDR1 MNHEY and CDR2 SVGAGI. V lost 0 bases and J lost 4, with 12 bases in between.

This chain connects TRBV7-3 to TRBJ1-1; no clear D gene. CDR3 length: 13 residues. CDR1 and CDR2 from the germline V gene are SGHTA and FQGTGA. Between the trimmed V and J ends, which lost 5 bases and 8 bases, there was a span of 15 bases. The CDR3 sequence: CASSLDQTREAFF. CDR3 coding DNA: TGTGCCAGCAGCCTAGACCAGACACGAGAAGCTTTCTTT.

The table lists this clone with a few counts. V gene TRBV10-1 combines with J gene TRBJ2-5; TRBD1 aligns across 10 bases. CDR1 is WNHNN and CDR2 is SYGVQD in the germline V gene (reference sequence). The trim removed 4 bases at V and 3 bases at J, leaving 2 bases unmatched. The CDR3 is 14 amino acids. The CDR3 DNA is TGCGCCAGCAGTGTTGGGACAGGGGAAGAGACCCAGTACTTC. This codes for CASSVGTGEETQYF.

The rearrangement links TRBV11-2 to TRBJ1-1; D unclear. CDR3 size: 14 residues. V lost 6 bases, J lost 3 bases, and 14 bases lay in between. Germline loops: CDR1 SGHAT, CDR2 FQNNGV. As DNA, the CDR3 is TGTGCCAGCAGTTCCCCCCGGGTCCACACTGAAGCTTTCTTT. The encoded protein is CASSSPRVHTEAFF. The whole variable domain, filled in from reference TRBV11-2 and TRBJ1-1, reads EAGVAQSPRYKIIEKRQSVAFWCNPISGHATLYWYQQILGQGPKLLIQFQNNGVVDDSQLPKDRFSAERLKGVDSTLKIQPAKLEDSAVYLCASSSPRVHTEAFFGQGTRLTVV.

This clone was picked up one time. This chain joins TRBV9 and TRBJ1-5; D ambiguous. The germline CDR1 and CDR2 sequences are SGDLS and YYNGEE. The length of the CDR3 is 14 residues. Deletions cut 0 bases from V and 4 bases from J, with 8 bases between. The CDR3 coding sequence is TGTGCCAGCAGCGTAGATGGTCGAAATCAGCCCCAGCATTTT. It encodes CASSVDGRNQPQHF.

The V call is TRBV7-9, the J call TRBJ1-6; D ambiguous. CDR3 size: 12 residues. From germline, CDR1 is SEHNR and CDR2 FQNEAQ (reference sequence). Deletions cut 4 bases from V and 12 bases from J, with 10 bases between. CDR3 in amino acids: CASSWPLGPLHF. CDR3 coding DNA: TGTGCCAGCAGCTGGCCATTGGGACCCCTCCACTTT.

This chain connects TRBV5-1 to TRBJ1-1; TRBD1 matches 7 bases. From germline, CDR1 is SGHRS and CDR2 YFSETQ. This CDR3 is 15 amino acids long. V lost 5 bases and J lost 4; bases outside the gene matches: 11. CDR3 region: CASSSQQTGRTEAFF. The CDR3 nucleotides are TGCGCCAGCAGTTCCCAACAGACAGGGCGCACTGAAGCTTTCTTT.

This chain links TRBV6-5 with TRBJ1-4; D is undetermined. Germline assignment: CDR1 MNHEY and CDR2 SVGAGI. The CDR3 loop spans 13 amino acids. V was clipped by 8 bases and J by 0 bases, with 7 bases between them. The CDR3 region has the DNA TGTGCCAGCCGGCCTGCAACTAATGAAAAACTGTTTTTT. This sequence encodes CASRPATNEKLFF.

This sequence joins TRBV5-8 and TRBJ2-7; TRBD1 agrees at 10 bases. V shed 5 bases and J 3 bases; nucleotides not matched to a gene: 8. Germline values: CDR1 SGHTS, CDR2 YDEGEE. The CDR3 loop spans 15 amino acids. The chain's CDR3 is CASRPTGQGSYEQYF. The CDR3, as DNA: TGTGCCAGCAGACCCACGGGACAGGGGAGCTACGAGCAGTACTTC.